This T cell receptor (beta chain) was recorded in a study of T cell responses to AZD1222 COVID-19 vaccine. Repertoires were generated with immunoSEQ multiplex PCR, while TCRdb's copy carries only in-frame clones and drops some. Of approximately 100,000 clones in the sample, roughly 89% are singletons; the top ten hold 3% to 3.5%. The CDR3 consists of 13 residues. Germline V lookup: CDR1 SQVTM, CDR2 ANQGSEA. The germline V and J ends were trimmed by 5 bases and 1 base, with 11 bases remaining between them. Material: peripheral blood, obtained on day 0 of AZD1222 vaccination. The TCR comes from an adult in good health. The chain joins TRBV29-1 to TRBJ1-1; no reliable D call. The CDR3 DNA reads TGCAGCGTTTCCTCCGGCACGAACACTGAAGCTTTCTTT. Translated: CSVSSGTNTEAFF.